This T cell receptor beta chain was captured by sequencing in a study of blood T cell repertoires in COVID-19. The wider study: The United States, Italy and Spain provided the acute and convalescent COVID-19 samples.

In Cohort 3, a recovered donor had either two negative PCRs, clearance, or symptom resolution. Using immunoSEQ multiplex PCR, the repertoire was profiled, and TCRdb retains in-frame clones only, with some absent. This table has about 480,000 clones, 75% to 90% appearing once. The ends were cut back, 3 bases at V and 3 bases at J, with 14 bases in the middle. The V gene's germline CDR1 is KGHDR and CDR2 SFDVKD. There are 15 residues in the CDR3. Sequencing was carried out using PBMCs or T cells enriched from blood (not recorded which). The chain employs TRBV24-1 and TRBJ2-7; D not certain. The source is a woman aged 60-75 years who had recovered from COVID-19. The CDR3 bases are TGTGCCACCAGTGATGGAGCTAGTGTGAGCTACGAGCAGTACTTC. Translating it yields CATSDGASVSYEQYF.